This T cell receptor (beta chain) comes out of a study of beta chain features in type 1 diabetes. Overall study findings and caveats: Although PCR might favor shorter templates, it would do so equally in patients and controls. TCRB CDR3s were moderately but significantly shorter in Type 1 diabetes patients in all four CD4+ subsets.

Of the isolated RNA, all was reverse transcribed, and so the sequenced material was expressed TCRB transcripts. Measured with immunoSEQ multiplex PCR; TCRdb has only the in-frame clones, and not every one. The table lists 15,000 to 18,000 clones, roughly 69% of them singletons, with more than 2% in the top ten. The germline CDR1 and CDR2 sequences are SGHTA and FQGNSA. CDR3 length: 15 amino acids. Trimming pared 0 bases from V and 2 bases from J, leaving 9 bases between. Sorting that relied on CD45RO/CCR7/CD25/CD127/CD95/CD27 yielded CD4+ naive, central memory, regulatory and stem cell-like memory cells. Purities over 98% were achieved in all sorted populations. Comments on this clone: The antigen remains unidentified.

The specimen sequenced was Tregs from blood. This TCR derives from a young man with type 1 diabetes. This chain uses TRBV7-2 with TRBJ2-3; D is unresolved. CDR3 region: CASSLALIYTDTQYF. The CDR3 nucleotides are TGTGCCAGCAGCTTAGCGCTAATTTACACAGATACGCAGTATTTT.